One and the same sample provided the 16 T cell receptor beta chains below, sequenced in a study of vaccination and CD4 T cells after COVID-19. As to treatment: approximately 9-day PBMC culture with coronavirus spike peptide pools or control peptides (ViraFEST assay). Investigators obtained the unexposed donor's CD4+ T cells before the COVID-19 pandemic (2011-2018). No antigens are known for them. The study sequenced cultured CD4+ T cell DNA using the Oncomine TCR Beta short-read assay. MiXCR was run by TCRdb on the PCR reads, yielding one entry per CDR3 protein. The sample holds thousands of distinct CDR3 sequences, roughly 36% seen once. The sample taken for sequencing was CD4+ T cells from blood, cultured in vitro. The receptors stem from a human donor in good health.

The chain recombines TRBV6-1 with TRBJ2-7; no clear D. The CDR3 is 12 amino acids. Trimming pared 3 bases from V and 3 bases from J, leaving 6 bases between. CDR1 MNHNS and CDR2 SASEGT come from the germline V gene. CDR3 residues: CASSDGNYEQYF. The CDR3 bases are TGTGCCAGCAGTGATGGAAACTACGAGCAGTACTTC.

In this sample, this clonotype turned up a few times. The gene calls are TRBV10-3 and TRBJ1-1, with D possibly matching TRBD1 (6 bases). There are 14 residues in the CDR3. V lost 7 bases and J lost 1, with 13 bases in between. Germline CDR1 is ENHRY and CDR2 is SYGVKD. Here the CDR3 DNA reads TGTGCCATCAACCCCGGGACAAAGAACACTGAAGCTTTCTTT. This codes for CAINPGTKNTEAFF.

Turning to this clonotype: A clone one base away is much larger, so this may be a read error. The V and J genes are TRBV7-8 and TRBJ2-7; no definite D call. CDR3 length: 13 residues. CDR1 SGHVS and CDR2 FQNEAQ come from the germline V gene. This CDR3 is CASSLAQDREQNF. The DNA of the CDR3 is TGTGCCAGCAGCTTAGCGCAGGATCGCGAGCAGAACTTC.

The chain couples TRBV11-2 to TRBJ1-2; D gene uncertain. The CDR3 sequence is 12 residues long. Germline V gene sequence: CDR1 SGHAT, CDR2 FQNNGV. V lost 3 bases, J lost 4 bases, and 6 bases lay in between. For the CDR3, the DNA is TGTGCCAGCAGCTTGGAGACCTATGGCTACACCTTC. Its protein is CASSLETYGYTF.

This chain links TRBV20-1 with TRBJ1-6; a possible D gene is TRBD1 (6 bases). This CDR3 region has 16 residues. V lost 5 bases and J 0 bases, leaving 14 bases between the germline ends. Germline CDR1 and CDR2: DFQATT and SNEGSKA (reference sequence). The CDR3 here is CSARRGASSYNSPLHF. The CDR3 DNA is TGCAGTGCTCGGAGGGGGGCCAGCTCCTATAATTCACCCCTCCACTTT.

This clonotype was recorded a few times. This chain joins TRBV20-1 and TRBJ1-4, with D possibly TRBD1 on 6 matching bases. Germline assignment: CDR1 DFQATT and CDR2 SNEGSKA (reference sequence). The CDR3 totals 13 residues. The CDR3 reads CSFSGAGGEKLFF. As DNA, the CDR3 is TGCAGCTTCTCGGGGGCGGGCGGTGAAAAACTGTTTTTT.

V is TRBV30 and J is TRBJ1-3; D gene uncertain. Germline values: CDR1 GTSNPN, CDR2 SVGIG (reference sequence). With 3 bases removed from V and 4 bases from J, the gap between germline ends came to 7 bases. This CDR3 has 12 residues. CDR3 in amino acids: CAWSAGGNTIYF. The CDR3 DNA follows: TGTGCCTGGAGCGCCGGGGGAAACACCATATATTTT.

The J gene is TRBJ2-3, the V gene TRBV14; possibly TRBD1 for D (5 bases). Germline CDR1 reads SGHDN; CDR2 reads FVKESK. The CDR3 consists of 15 residues. V lost 1 base, J lost 1 base, and 9 bases lay in between. The CDR3 is CASSQGRQRTDTQYF. The CDR3 coding sequence is TGTGCCAGCAGCCAAGGTCGACAGCGCACAGATACGCAGTATTTT.

Points on this clonotype: This CDR3 is missing its conserved last phenylalanine or tryptophan, likely due to a read error. This chain links TRBV20-1 with TRBJ2-5; 12 positions agree with TRBD2. This CDR3 region has 15 residues. The trim removed 5 bases at V and 2 bases at J, leaving 6 bases unmatched. Germline V lookup: CDR1 DFQATT, CDR2 SNEGSKA (reference sequence). The CDR3, as DNA: TGCAGTGCTCCCCCGCTAGCGGGGGGGCAAGAGACCCAGTACTCC. It yields the protein CSAPPLAGGQETQYS.

CDR3 in amino acids: CASSPRRGRETQYF. DNA for the CDR3: TGTGCCAGCAGCCCAAGGCGGGGCCGGGAGACCCAGTACTTC. V usage is TRBV5-8 and J usage is TRBJ2-5, with D perhaps TRBD2 (6 bases). The CDR3 runs to 14 residues. CDR1 and CDR2 (germline): SGHTS, YDEGEE. The germline V and J ends were trimmed by 4 bases and 5 bases, with 15 bases remaining between them.

Worth noting for this clonotype: A much bigger clone sits one base away, suggesting this may be a read error. The chain is built from TRBV7-9 and TRBJ2-2, with D unresolved. The CDR3 extends over 12 amino acids. The V end lost 1 base, the J end lost 3 bases, and 0 bases lay between the germline ends. The germline CDR1 and CDR2 sequences are SEHNR and FQNEAQ (reference sequence). CDR3 bases: TGTGCCAGCAGCTTAGACACCGGGGAGCTGTTTTTT. Encoded protein: CASSLDTGELFF.

This clonotype occurred a few times. The rearrangement links TRBV4-1 to TRBJ1-6; D not certain. Per germline, CDR1 MGHRA and CDR2 YSYEKL. V lost 1 base and J lost 9, with 19 bases in between. This CDR3 has 17 residues. CDR3 in amino acids: CASSQVQISVISSPLHF. CDR3 sequence (DNA): TGCGCCAGCAGCCAAGTCCAAATTAGTGTAATCAGTTCACCCCTCCACTTT.

This clonotype was observed a handful of times. In DNA, the CDR3 is TGCAGTGCTCAGGAAGGGGCAAGGGATTCACCCCTCCACTTT. Protein sequence: CSAQEGARDSPLHF. The chain combines TRBV20-1 with TRBJ1-6; maybe TRBD1 (5 bases). There are 14 residues in the CDR3. The germline V and J ends were trimmed by 5 bases and 8 bases, with 16 bases remaining between them. Germline V lookup: CDR1 DFQATT, CDR2 SNEGSKA (reference sequence).

DNA for the CDR3: TGTGCCAGCAGCTGGACAGGGGATAACGGGGAGCTGTTTTTT. Its translation: CASSWTGDNGELFF. The V gene is TRBV9, the J gene TRBJ2-2; 9 bases are a match to TRBD1. This CDR3 spans 14 amino acids. The germline V gene encodes CDR1 SGDLS and CDR2 YYNGEE. Losses at the gene ends were 4 bases for V and 7 bases for J; bases not matched to a gene: 5.

The V and J genes are TRBV12-3 or TRBV12-4 and TRBJ1-2, with D possibly matching TRBD1 (6 bases). Trimming shortened V by 5 bases and J by 8 bases, and 9 bases separated the two germline ends. This CDR3 contains 11 residues. The CDR3 nucleotides are TGTGCCAGCAGTCGCGGACAGGGCTACACCTTC. Amino acids: CASSRGQGYTF.

This clonotype was counted between two and nine times. The chain combines TRBV7-9 with TRBJ2-7; 10 bases line up with TRBD2. The germline CDR1 and CDR2 sequences are SEHNR and FQNEAQ (reference sequence). After removal of 5 bases from V and 2 bases from J, the junction contained 3 bases not matched to a gene. CDR3 length equals 14 residues. The CDR3 loop reads CASSLSGGPYEQYF. CDR3 nucleotide sequence: TGTGCCAGCAGCCTTAGCGGGGGGCCCTACGAGCAGTACTTC.